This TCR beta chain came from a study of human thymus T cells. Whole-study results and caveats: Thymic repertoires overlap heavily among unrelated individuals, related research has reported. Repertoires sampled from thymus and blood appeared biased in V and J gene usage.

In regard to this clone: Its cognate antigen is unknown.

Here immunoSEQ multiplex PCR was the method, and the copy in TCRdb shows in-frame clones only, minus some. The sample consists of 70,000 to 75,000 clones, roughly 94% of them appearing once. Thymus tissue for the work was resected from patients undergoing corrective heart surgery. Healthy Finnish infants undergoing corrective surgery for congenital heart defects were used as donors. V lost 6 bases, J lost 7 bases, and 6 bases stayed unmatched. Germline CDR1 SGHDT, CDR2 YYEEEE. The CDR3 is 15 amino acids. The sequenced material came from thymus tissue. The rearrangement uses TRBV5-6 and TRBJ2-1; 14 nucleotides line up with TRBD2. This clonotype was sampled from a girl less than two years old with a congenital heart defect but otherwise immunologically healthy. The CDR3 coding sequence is TGTGCCAGCACCTCACGGACTAGCGGGAGGAATGAGCAGTTCTTC. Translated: CASTSRTSGRNEQFF.